Below, one TCR beta chain is given with its context. The data belong to a study of blood T cell repertoires in COVID-19. In the authors' workflow: Amplifying reference gene primers gave estimates of nucleated cell counts. Assay used: immunoSEQ multiplex PCR; TCRdb lists only in-frame clones, some missing. V, J and clone size were drawn from that table, and D and trimming were deduced from the DNA. Among 230,000 or so clones listed, almost 90% were seen once. Those who participated ranged in age from about 18 to 89 years and resided in about two dozen US areas. The J segment lost 5 bases and the V segment lost 4 bases, leaving 7 bases of the junction unmatched. CDR1 is SGHRS and CDR2 is YFSETQ in the germline V gene. The CDR3 runs 14 residues.

The sample was PBMCs or T cells enriched from blood (not recorded which). The chain is built from TRBV5-1 and TRBJ2-7, with TRBD1 matching over 9 bases. The clonotype originates from a woman between 50 and 59 years old with acute COVID-19. The CDR3 loop is CASSATGGLDEQYF. The CDR3 region has the DNA TGCGCCAGCAGCGCGACAGGGGGTCTCGACGAGCAGTACTTC.